This TCR beta chain emerged from a study of the immune and genomic landscape of osteosarcoma. Study information: Most patients were poor-risk; roughly 70% had died. Study-level results: A single dominant hyperexpanded clone appeared in five cases, each with <100 clonotypes. Clonality was low: mean roughly 0.09, highest about 0.3, suggesting limited expansion.

The post-treatment osteosarcoma tumors were primary, local recurrence or metastasis specimens from poor-prognosis patients. On this clone itself: Antigen unknown.

The CDR3 has 16 residues. TCRdb's table, derived via immunoSEQ multiplex PCR, lists solely in-frame clones and lacks some. The sample has roughly 4,600 clones, around four fifths seen once. The chain has TRBV21-1 and TRBJ1-1. TRBV21-1 is listed as a pseudogene. The sample comprised osteosarcoma tumor tissue from the lung. The TCR sequence derives from a human donor with osteosarcoma. CDR3 in DNA: TGTGCCAGCAGCAAATCTCGACCGACGGGGAACACTGAAGCTTTCTTT. Translated, it gives CASSKSRPTGNTEAFF.